This TCR beta chain was sequenced for a study of blood T cell repertoires in COVID-19. Study-wide background: Italy, Spain and the United States were the sources of the convalescent and acute COVID-19 samples.

CDR3 length: 14 residues. Germline V CDR1 and CDR2: SQVTM, ANQGSEA. J lost 0 bases, V lost 7 bases, and 9 bases had no gene match. Some clones are missing from TCRdb's copy, which holds only in-frame ones; the method was immunoSEQ multiplex PCR. The table records 140,000 or so clones, about 87% of them present only once. The source is a human donor with COVID-19, enrolled during active disease. The donor label of this sample is uncertain. This sequence joins TRBV29-1 and TRBJ2-7, with 7 nucleotides matching TRBD1. Sequencing was performed on peripheral blood. The CDR3: CSGLRDSASYEQYF. For the CDR3, the DNA is TGCAGCGGGCTGAGGGACAGCGCCTCCTACGAGCAGTACTTC.